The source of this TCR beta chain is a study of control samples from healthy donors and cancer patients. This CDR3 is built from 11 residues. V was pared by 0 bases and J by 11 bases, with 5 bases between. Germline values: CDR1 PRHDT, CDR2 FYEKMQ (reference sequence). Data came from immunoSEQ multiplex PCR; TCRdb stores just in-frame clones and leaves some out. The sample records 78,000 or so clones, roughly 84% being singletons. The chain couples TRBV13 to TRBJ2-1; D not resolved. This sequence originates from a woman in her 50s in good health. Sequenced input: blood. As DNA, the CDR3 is TGTGCCAGCAGCTTAGGAGATCAGCAGTTCTTC. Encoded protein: CASSLGDQQFF.